One sample yielded the 17 T cell receptor beta chains listed below, sequenced in a study of beta chain features in type 1 diabetes. Study-level results: Patients with Type 1 diabetes showed moderately but significantly shorter TCRB CDR3s in all four CD4+ subsets.

What these receptors recognize is not known. The authors reverse transcribed all of the isolated RNA, so sequencing captured expressed TCRB transcripts. Clones were read by immunoSEQ multiplex PCR, and TCRdb kept only the in-frame ones, dropping some. This table holds some 360,000 clones, 9.6% found once. Sequenced sample: central memory CD4+ T cells from blood. The receptors were sampled from a man younger than 40 with type 1 diabetes.

This clone showed up just a few times. CDR3 DNA: TGTGCCAGCTCACCGGGTGGACGCTCCTACAATGAGCAGTTCTTC. As protein: CASSPGGRSYNEQFF. The chain carries TRBV18 and TRBJ2-1; D not resolved. The V gene lost 3 bases and the J gene lost 0 bases, with 9 bases spanning the gap. CDR1 and CDR2 from the germline V gene are KGHSH and LQKENI. The CDR3 runs 15 residues.

This clone has a count of ten or more. The genes are TRBV2 and TRBJ1-4; 7 nucleotides line up with TRBD1. The CDR3 spans 14 residues. With 7 bases clipped from V and 10 bases from J, the junction kept 12 bases outside the gene matches. Germline V lookup: CDR1 SNHLY, CDR2 FYNNEI. The CDR3 bases are TGTGCCAGCAACTGGGGCAGGGGGACGGGAAAACTGTTTTTT. It is translated as CASNWGRGTGKLFF.

This clone was recorded a few times. This CDR3 reads CASSLGLIQPQHF. In DNA, the CDR3 is TGTGCCAGCAGCTTAGGGCTTATTCAGCCCCAGCATTTT. This chain uses TRBV7-9 with TRBJ1-5; D unresolved. The V end lost 1 base, the J end lost 6 bases, and 7 bases lay between the germline ends. The CDR3 totals 13 residues. Germline values: CDR1 SEHNR, CDR2 FQNEAQ (reference sequence).

The chain is built from TRBV6-5 and TRBJ2-5; D call uncertain. V was clipped by 5 bases and J by 4 bases, with 14 bases between them. Germline CDR1 reads MNHEY; CDR2 reads SVGAGI. The CDR3 is made up of 14 amino acids. In nucleotides, the CDR3 is TGTGCCAGCAGTGAAGGAAGCTTGAGAGAGACCCAGTACTTC. It translates to CASSEGSLRETQYF.

The CDR3 DNA follows: TGCGCCAGCAGCCTCGGAAACACAGTTACCTACGAGCAGTACTTC. This gives the protein CASSLGNTVTYEQYF. V is TRBV5-1 and J is TRBJ2-7, with unresolved D. The CDR3 has 15 residues. V lost 4 bases and J 2 bases, leaving 16 bases between the germline ends. CDR1 is SGHRS and CDR2 is YFSETQ in the germline V gene.

This clone was recorded many times. The V call is TRBV28, the J call TRBJ1-1; no clear D. Trimming took off 8 bases at V and 12 bases at J, with 22 bases between the two ends. Germline CDR1 reads MDHEN; CDR2 reads SYDVKM. This CDR3 is built from 13 residues. Here the CDR3 DNA reads TGTGCCAGCCTCCTACCGGAGAGTGGCAGATCTTTCTTT. This codes for CASLLPESGRSFF. Based on the CDR3 plus reference TRBV28 and TRBJ1-1, the full variable domain is DVKVTQSSRYLVKRTGEKVFLECVQDMDHENMFWYRQDPGLGLRLIYFSYDVKMKEKGDIPEGYSVSREKKERFSLILESASTNQTSMYLCASLLPESGRSFFGQGTRLTVV.

The J gene is TRBJ1-4, the V gene TRBV7-2; a possible D gene is TRBD1 (6 bases). The germline gives CDR1 SGHTA, CDR2 FQGNSA. The V end lost 4 bases, the J end lost 1 base, and 13 bases lay between the germline ends. This CDR3 spans 16 amino acids. The CDR3 reads CASSSQGTGTNEKLFF. As DNA, the CDR3 is TGTGCCAGCAGCTCCCAGGGGACGGGAACTAATGAAAAACTGTTTTTT.

This clone was counted only a few times. This chain joins TRBV20-1 and TRBJ2-1; no clear D gene. Germline V gene sequence: CDR1 DFQATT, CDR2 SNEGSKA (reference sequence). The CDR3 sequence is 11 residues long. Trimming took 5 bases from V and 8 from J, leaving 10 bases between them. The CDR3 sequence: CSALTVYEQFF. CDR3 in DNA: TGCAGTGCTCTCACAGTCTATGAGCAGTTCTTC.

The V call is TRBV30, the J call TRBJ2-6, with a tentative D call TRBD2 (6 bases). This CDR3 contains 16 residues. The V end was cut by 4 bases, the J end by 1 base, with 14 bases between. CDR1 and CDR2 from the germline V gene are GTSNPN and SVGIG (reference sequence). DNA for the CDR3: TGTGCCTGGACCCGGCGGGGATCATCTGGGGCCAACGTCCTGACTTTC. Its translation: CAWTRRGSSGANVLTF.

The chain combines TRBV7-9 with TRBJ2-7, with TRBD1 identical over 12 bases. The germline CDR1 and CDR2 sequences are SEHNR and FQNEAQ (reference sequence). Losses at the gene ends were 5 bases for V and 5 bases for J; bases not matched to a gene: 7. This CDR3 is 15 amino acids long. CDR3 in DNA: TGTGCCAGCAGCCCACCAGGGACAGGGGGCCACGAGCAGTACTTC. The encoded protein is CASSPPGTGGHEQYF.

This clone was seen only a few times. This chain uses TRBV11-3 with TRBJ2-2; D unclear. CDR3 length: 17 residues. The germline CDR1 and CDR2 sequences are SGHNT and YENEEA. The V gene lost 5 bases and the J gene lost 0 bases, with 16 bases spanning the gap. As DNA, the CDR3 is TGTGCCAGCAGCCCGGGTATTCGGTTAACGAACACCGGGGAGCTGTTTTTT. Its translation: CASSPGIRLTNTGELFF.

The rearrangement links TRBV7-9 to TRBJ1-1; the D is unclear. Germline-derived CDR1 and CDR2 are SEHNR and FQNEAQ (reference sequence). The V gene lost 4 bases and the J gene lost 3 bases, with 15 bases spanning the gap. The CDR3 spans 15 residues. The CDR3 DNA follows: TGTGCCAGCAGCTCCCGCCAGGCCCTCTACACTGAAGCTTTCTTT. This codes for CASSSRQALYTEAFF.

The CDR3 DNA sequence: TGTGCCAGCAGGGGAGAAGGGACCGGGGAGCTGTTTTTT. Translated: CASRGEGTGELFF. The rearrangement joins TRBV6-6 to TRBJ2-2, with D maybe TRBD2 (5 bases). From germline, CDR1 is MNHNY and CDR2 SVGAGI (reference sequence). CDR3 length equals 13 residues. The V gene lost 6 bases and the J gene lost 5 bases, with 10 bases spanning the gap.

This clone was seen a handful of times. The genes are TRBV7-2 and TRBJ2-7; 8 bases match TRBD2. CDR1 SGHTA and CDR2 FQGNSA come from the germline V gene. The CDR3 consists of 14 residues. V lost 1 base to trimming and J lost 4 bases; unmatched junction nucleotides: 3. CDR3 coding DNA: TGTGCCAGCAGCTTAGAAGCGGGAGTGTACGAGCAGTACTTC. It encodes CASSLEAGVYEQYF.

The gene calls are TRBV10-2 and TRBJ2-3; 11 bases map to TRBD2. Germline assignment: CDR1 WSHSY and CDR2 SAAADI. The CDR3 has 16 amino acids. The V and J ends lost 5 bases and 0 bases, in that order; junction bases with no gene match: 4. As DNA, the CDR3 is TGCGCCAGCAGTAGGAGACTAGCGGGGAGCACAGATACGCAGTATTTT. It yields the protein CASSRRLAGSTDTQYF.

This clone was seen a handful of times. V and J are TRBV7-9 and TRBJ2-1; 15 nucleotides match TRBD2. The CDR3 is 16 residues long. Losses at the gene ends were 4 bases for V and 9 bases for J; bases not matched to a gene: 7. Germline V lookup: CDR1 SEHNR, CDR2 FQNEAQ (reference sequence). For the CDR3, the DNA is TGTGCCAGCAGCTCAGGACTAGCGGGAGGGTCGAGTGAGCAGTTCTTC. It specifies CASSSGLAGGSSEQFF. Full variable domain (remainder filled in from reference TRBV7-9 and TRBJ2-1): DTGVSQNPRHKITKRGQNVTFRCDPISEHNRLYWYRQTLGQGPEFLTYFQNEAQLEKSRLLSDRFSAERPKGSFSTLEIQRTEQGDSAMYLCASSSGLAGGSSEQFFGPGTRLTVL.

With regard to this clone: This likely reflects a read error, since a far larger clone is one base away. This chain links TRBV11-2 with TRBJ1-1; TRBD1 matches at 9 bases. There are 14 residues in the CDR3. The junction had 2 bases not matched to a gene; V was cut back by 5 bases and J by 1 base. Germline values: CDR1 SGHAT, CDR2 FQNNGV. CDR3 in amino acids: CASSPGQGNTEAFF. CDR3 in DNA: TGTGCCAGCAGCCCGGGACAGGGGAACACTGAAGCTTTCTTT.